Shown below are 22 T cell receptor beta chains from a single sample sequenced in a study of blood T cell repertoires in COVID-19. Using immunoSEQ multiplex PCR, the repertoire was profiled, and TCRdb retains in-frame clones only, with some absent. Altogether 180,000 or so clones are present, approximately 81% being singletons, with the ten largest covering around 5%. The sequencing sample was made of peripheral blood. The receptor set was obtained from a woman aged 80 or older with acute or convalescent COVID-19.

The chain links TRBV6-1 to TRBJ2-3; 8 bases are a match to TRBD1. CDR1 and CDR2 (germline): MNHNS, SASEGT. CDR3 length: 16 residues. V dropped 3 bases and J dropped 1; count of bases not matched to a gene: 6. The CDR3, as DNA: TGTGCCAGCAGTGACTTGGGACAGGCCGGCACAGATACGCAGTATTTT. Translation gives CASSDLGQAGTDTQYF.

This chain's CDR3 is CASSTGLAGTDTQYF. Written as DNA, the CDR3 is TGTGCCAGCAGTACCGGACTAGCGGGAACTGATACGCAGTATTTT. The gene calls are TRBV6-5 and TRBJ2-3; 12 positions match TRBD2. Trimming removed 5 bases from V and 6 bases from J; junction bases left unmatched: 6. CDR3 length: 15 residues. Germline values: CDR1 MNHEY, CDR2 SVGAGI.

The rearrangement uses TRBV2 and TRBJ2-7, with 7 bases identical to TRBD2. The V gene end was trimmed by 7 bases and the J gene end by 3 bases; junction bases not matched to a gene: 9. CDR1 SNHLY and CDR2 FYNNEI come from the germline V gene. The CDR3 contains 14 residues. The CDR3 is CASTQGGNNYEQYF. Written as DNA, the CDR3 is TGTGCCAGCACCCAGGGAGGGAACAACTACGAGCAGTACTTC.

This sequence joins TRBV7-2 and TRBJ2-2, with 8 bases fitting TRBD2. V gave up 5 bases and J gave up 3 bases; unmatched junction bases: 5. From germline, CDR1 is SGHTA and CDR2 FQGNSA. This CDR3 contains 15 residues. The CDR3 reads CASSPTSGYTGELFF. The CDR3 DNA reads as TGTGCCAGCAGCCCTACTAGCGGCTACACCGGGGAGCTGTTTTTT.

This sequence joins TRBV5-4 and TRBJ2-1; TRBD2 might be the D (5 bases). Germline V CDR1 and CDR2: SGHNT, YYREEE (reference sequence). Trimming stripped 4 bases from V and 0 bases from J, with 11 bases between. The CDR3 is 15 amino acids. In nucleotides, the CDR3 is TGTGCCAGCAGCCTAGAGGGATTCTCCTACAATGAGCAGTTCTTC. Translating it yields CASSLEGFSYNEQFF.

The genes are TRBV6-6 and TRBJ1-5; D is ambiguous. The V and J ends lost 0 bases and 2 bases respectively, with 11 bases between them. The germline CDR1 and CDR2 sequences are MNHNY and SVGAGI (reference sequence). The CDR3 totals 16 residues. This chain's CDR3 is CASSYSTKSGNQPQHF. In DNA form, the CDR3 reads TGTGCCAGCAGTTACTCCACTAAGTCGGGCAATCAGCCCCAGCATTTT.

The rearrangement links TRBV14 to TRBJ1-4; D uncertain. CDR3 size: 17 residues. Trimming left V 0 bases short and J 6 bases short, with 17 bases between. Germline V gene sequence: CDR1 SGHDN, CDR2 FVKESK. CDR3 amino acids: CASSQDRAGRIDEKLFF. CDR3 bases: TGTGCCAGCAGCCAAGATCGGGCCGGGAGGATCGATGAAAAACTGTTTTTT.

The V call is TRBV12-3 or TRBV12-4, the J call TRBJ1-1, with a possible D match to TRBD1 (6 bases). CDR3 size: 13 residues. Trimming removed 6 bases at V and 4 bases at J, with 12 bases between. The CDR3 region has the DNA TGTGCCAGCAGCCCCGGACAGATCACTGAAGCTTTCTTT. It specifies CASSPGQITEAFF.

The chain couples TRBV7-2 to TRBJ1-2; weak D call: TRBD1 (5 bases). In germline, CDR1 is SGHTA, CDR2 FQGNSA. The CDR3 totals 13 residues. The V gene lost 5 bases and the J gene lost 10 bases, with 17 bases spanning the gap. For the CDR3, the DNA is TGTGCCAGCAGCCCCCGGGGGACGGAGACCTACACCTTC. This translates into CASSPRGTETYTF. The whole variable domain, remainder taken from reference TRBV7-2 and TRBJ1-2, is GAGVSQSPSNKVTEKGKDVELRCDPISGHTALYWYRQSLGQGLEFLIYFQGNSAPDKSGLPSDRFSAERTGGSVSTLTIQRTQQEDSAVYLCASSPRGTETYTFGSGTRLTVV.

The V call is TRBV6-6, the J call TRBJ2-3; D is ambiguous. The CDR3 runs to 15 residues. With 0 bases removed from V and 2 bases from J, the gap between germline ends came to 9 bases. The germline CDR1 and CDR2 sequences are MNHNY and SVGAGI (reference sequence). CDR3 region: CASSYSSTYTDTQYF. CDR3 sequence (DNA): TGTGCCAGCAGTTACTCCTCGACATACACAGATACGCAGTATTTT.

The J gene is TRBJ1-1, the V gene TRBV28; 7 positions match TRBD1. The CDR3 has 12 residues. V gave up 6 bases and J gave up 11 bases; unmatched junction bases: 9. Germline assignment: CDR1 MDHEN and CDR2 SYDVKM. CDR3 DNA sequence: TGTGCCAGCAGCTCCCCCGGACAGGAGGCTTTCTTT. Residues: CASSSPGQEAFF.

The V gene is TRBV5-1, the J gene TRBJ1-5; D possibly corresponds to TRBD1 (6 bases). The V and J ends lost 0 bases and 7 bases respectively, with 11 bases between them. The CDR3 length is 14 residues. Germline lookup yields CDR1 SGHRS and CDR2 YFSETQ. CDR3 coding DNA: TGCGCCAGCAGCTTGGTGCCAGGGGAACAGCCCCAGCATTTT. It translates to CASSLVPGEQPQHF.

The genes are TRBV10-3 and TRBJ2-7; 7 nucleotides agree with TRBD2. J lost 2 bases, V lost 6 bases, and 7 bases had no gene match. Per the germline V gene, CDR1 is ENHRY and CDR2 is SYGVKD. This CDR3 has 14 amino acids. The CDR3 region is CAISVSSGAYEQYF. The DNA for the CDR3 is TGTGCCATCAGCGTATCTAGCGGCGCCTACGAGCAGTACTTC.

This clone was found a few times. V gene TRBV7-2 combines with J gene TRBJ1-6, with TRBD1 as a possible D gene (6 bases). Germline CDR1 SGHTA, CDR2 FQGNSA. The CDR3 length is 13 residues. Trimming stripped 5 bases from V and 9 bases from J, with 11 bases between. CDR3 amino acids: CASSGRGGSPLHF. The CDR3 coding sequence is TGTGCCAGCAGCGGACGAGGGGGTTCACCCCTCCACTTT.

The chain combines TRBV2 with TRBJ2-3; D is undetermined. Trimming pared 5 bases from V and 6 bases from J, leaving 6 bases between. This CDR3 has 11 amino acids. Germline V gene sequence: CDR1 SNHLY, CDR2 FYNNEI. The CDR3 sequence is CASSLVDTQYF. The DNA of the CDR3 is TGTGCCAGCAGTCTAGTGGATACGCAGTATTTT.

V usage is TRBV5-6 and J usage is TRBJ2-1; TRBD2 matches 10 bases. Germline CDR1 and CDR2: SGHDT and YYEEEE. V dropped 4 bases and J dropped 6; count of bases not matched to a gene: 19. The CDR3 consists of 19 residues. The CDR3 loop is CASSKGGLAGVTLANEQFF. CDR3 bases: TGTGCCAGCAGCAAAGGGGGGCTAGCGGGAGTTACCTTAGCCAATGAGCAGTTCTTC.

This chain joins TRBV7-2 and TRBJ2-1, with 8 bases that match TRBD2. V gave up 0 bases and J gave up 6 bases; unmatched junction bases: 4. The CDR3 length is 15 residues. From germline, CDR1 is SGHTA and CDR2 FQGNSA. Here the CDR3 reads CASSLAAGEANEQFF. The CDR3 nucleotides read TGTGCCAGCAGCTTAGCAGCGGGAGAGGCCAATGAGCAGTTCTTC. The full variable domain, rest sourced from reference TRBV7-2 and TRBJ2-1, is GAGVSQSPSNKVTEKGKDVELRCDPISGHTALYWYRQSLGQGLEFLIYFQGNSAPDKSGLPSDRFSAERTGGSVSTLTIQRTQQEDSAVYLCASSLAAGEANEQFFGPGTRLTVL.

Only a few counts were recorded for this clone. The genes are TRBV4-2 and TRBJ1-5; TRBD1 agrees at 9 bases. Germline V CDR1 and CDR2: LGHNA, YNFKEQ. The trim removed 1 base at V and 6 bases at J, leaving 10 bases unmatched. The CDR3 loop spans 17 amino acids. The CDR3 is CASSQGRTGGSPQPQHF. The CDR3 DNA sequence: TGTGCCAGCAGCCAAGGGAGAACAGGGGGCTCCCCTCAGCCCCAGCATTTT.

Written as DNA, the CDR3 is TGTGCCAGCAGCTTAGGACATTCAGGTGACAATGAGCAGTTCTTC. Translation: CASSLGHSGDNEQFF. V usage is TRBV7-6 and J usage is TRBJ2-1; D is uncertain. Germline CDR1 reads SGHVS; CDR2 reads FNYEAQ. This CDR3 has 15 amino acids. V lost 1 base and J lost 5, with 12 bases in between. The whole variable domain, remainder taken from reference TRBV7-6 and TRBJ2-1, is GAGVSQSPRYKVTKRGQDVALRCDPISGHVSLYWYRQALGQGPEFLTYFNYEAQQDKSGLPNDRFSAERPEGSISTLTIQRTEQRDSAMYRCASSLGHSGDNEQFFGPGTRLTVL.

This clone occurred once. The gene calls are TRBV18 and TRBJ2-6; D is unresolved. The CDR3 has 16 amino acids. V lost 7 bases to trimming and J lost 1 base, with 14 bases between them. The germline gives CDR1 KGHSH, CDR2 LQKENI. The CDR3 here is CASFEPSTSGANVLTF. As DNA, the CDR3 is TGTGCCAGCTTCGAACCGAGTACGTCTGGGGCCAACGTCCTGACTTTC.

The chain has TRBV19 and TRBJ2-7, with D maybe TRBD2 (6 bases). Germline CDR1 LNHDA, CDR2 SQIVND (reference sequence). The V and J ends lost 2 bases and 4 bases respectively, with 12 bases between them. The CDR3 consists of 14 residues. CDR3 in DNA: TGTGCCAGTAGTATACAGGGAGGTTGGTACGAGCAGTACTTC. Translation gives CASSIQGGWYEQYF.

In this sample, this clone turned up once. This rearrangement joins TRBV5-8 to TRBJ2-1; a weak D match, TRBD1 (5 bases). V dropped 3 bases and J dropped 9 bases, with 7 bases sitting between them. This CDR3 spans 11 amino acids. The germline CDR1 and CDR2 sequences are SGHTS and YDEGEE. CDR3 DNA: TGTGCCAGCAGCTCGGACACTGAGCAGTTCTTC. It is translated as CASSSDTEQFF. The full variable domain, completed using reference TRBV5-8 and TRBJ2-1, is EAGVTQSPTHLIKTRGQQATLRCSPISGHTSVYWYQQALGLGLQFLLWYDEGEERNRGNFPPRFSGRQFPNYSSELNVNALELEDSALYLCASSSDTEQFFGPGTRLTVL.